This TCR beta chain was documented in a study of cytomegalovirus exposure and HLA in healthy donors. This CDR3 has 12 residues. CDR1 and CDR2 from the germline V gene are SGHVS and FNYEAQ. V dropped 5 bases and J dropped 8 bases, with 12 bases sitting between them. PCR used 60 Vbeta primers and 13 Jbeta primers. Method: immunoSEQ multiplex PCR; TCRdb's copy keeps in-frame clones and lacks some. Of roughly 79,000 clones listed, 60% to 80% were seen once; the top ten hold under 7.5%. Sequenced input: PBMCs. The source is a woman between 50 and 59 years old in good health and CMV-seropositive. The chain employs TRBV7-6 and TRBJ1-2; D gene ambiguous. The CDR3 reads CASSPGVGGYTF. The DNA for the CDR3 is TGTGCCAGCAGCCCCGGGGTTGGCGGCTACACCTTC.